The 10 T cell receptor beta chains reported below all come from one sample, sequenced in a study of T cell responses to AZD1222 COVID-19 vaccine. TCRdb's copy holds only in-frame clones and misses some; the assay was immunoSEQ multiplex PCR. The sample includes 120,000 to 150,000 clones, approximately 90% of them seen just once. The input for sequencing was peripheral blood, taken on day 0 of AZD1222 vaccination. The receptors stem from an adult in good health.

A remark on this clone: It is unclear where the CDR3 begins or ends on the DNA, so no DNA is shown, and the CDR3 is as TCRdb lists it. The chain joins TRBV10-2 to TRBJ2-7; TRBD1, as called in the table, went unchecked against the DNA. Germline V CDR1 and CDR2: WSHSY, SAAADI. The CDR3 sequence runs 16 residues, both termini included. CDR3 residues: CASILDRDETSYEQYF.

The rearrangement joins TRBV15 to TRBJ1-2; 7 positions match TRBD1. There are 13 residues in the CDR3. V was pared by 6 bases and J by 7 bases, with 8 bases of the junction left unmatched. Germline-derived CDR1 and CDR2 are LNHNV and YYDKDF (reference sequence). The CDR3 DNA sequence: TGTGCCACCAGAGAAACCGGGACAGTTGGCTACACCTTC. Its translation is CATRETGTVGYTF.

The chain is built from TRBV5-4 and TRBJ1-6, with D possibly TRBD1 on 6 matching bases. Trimming cost V 2 bases and J 7 bases, with 10 bases left between them. The CDR3 is made up of 14 amino acids. Germline CDR1 SGHNT, CDR2 YYREEE (reference sequence). CDR3 bases: TGTGCCAGCAGCTTAAGGGACACCAATTCACCCCTCCACTTT. This sequence encodes CASSLRDTNSPLHF.

V usage is TRBV5-4 and J usage is TRBJ1-1; the match to TRBD1 covers 7 bases. Germline V CDR1 and CDR2: SGHNT, YYREEE (reference sequence). The CDR3 has 15 amino acids. With V trimmed by 4 bases and J by 7 bases, 13 bases remained unmatched. CDR3 DNA: TGTGCCAGCAGCCCTGCCGGGACAGACGCTTATGAAGCTTTCTTT. Translated, it gives CASSPAGTDAYEAFF.

The chain couples TRBV4-2 to TRBJ1-6; D ambiguous. There are 14 residues in the CDR3. Germline V lookup: CDR1 LGHNA, CDR2 YNFKEQ. V was clipped by 0 bases and J by 15 bases, with 15 bases between them. The CDR3 DNA sequence: TGTGCCAGCAGCCAAGACCACCGACAAATAGGCCTCCACTTT. It encodes CASSQDHRQIGLHF.

This chain links TRBV7-9 with TRBJ2-4, with D unresolved. Germline V gene sequence: CDR1 SEHNR, CDR2 FQNEAQ (reference sequence). With 1 base removed from V and 0 bases from J, the gap between germline ends came to 7 bases. The CDR3 contains 15 residues. CDR3 coding DNA: TGTGCCAGCAGCTTAGGCTCCTTAGCCAAAAACATTCAGTACTTC. It codes for CASSLGSLAKNIQYF.

The gene calls are TRBV19 and TRBJ2-5; 11 nucleotides line up with TRBD2. The V gene's germline CDR1 is LNHDA and CDR2 SQIVND (reference sequence). After removal of 5 bases from V and 4 bases from J, the junction contained 3 bases not matched to a gene. The CDR3 has 14 residues. The CDR3 DNA reads as TGTGCCAGTAGTGCCGGACTAGCGGGAGAGACCCAGTACTTC. Protein: CASSAGLAGETQYF.

V usage is TRBV6-2 or TRBV6-3 and J usage is TRBJ2-7; no definite D call. CDR1 is MNHEY, CDR2 SVGEGT, per germline. The germline V and J ends were trimmed by 2 bases and 1 base, with 18 bases remaining between them. The CDR3 spans 17 residues. The CDR3 region is CASSYGTPTKYSYEQYF. CDR3 in DNA: TGTGCCAGCAGTTACGGAACCCCGACCAAATATTCCTACGAGCAGTACTTC.

This chain joins TRBV28 and TRBJ1-3; unclear D gene. The ends were cut back, 6 bases at V and 0 bases at J, with 12 bases in the middle. The CDR3 extends over 15 amino acids. Germline V CDR1 and CDR2: MDHEN, SYDVKM. The CDR3 protein is CASSPGPNSGNTIYF. CDR3 DNA: TGTGCCAGCAGCCCCGGCCCCAACTCTGGAAACACCATATATTTT.

This clone was seen only once. The rearrangement uses TRBV7-8 and TRBJ2-3; 13 nucleotides line up with TRBD2. The CDR3 loop spans 18 amino acids. The V gene's germline CDR1 is SGHVS and CDR2 FQNEAQ. The V segment lost 1 base and the J segment 4 bases; nucleotides outside the gene matches: 8. Here the CDR3 reads CASSLGGLAGRGADTQYF. For the CDR3, the DNA is TGTGCCAGCAGCTTAGGGGGACTAGCGGGACGCGGGGCAGATACGCAGTATTTT.